Listed here are 7 T cell receptor beta chains from one sample, sequenced in a study of early T cells in non-severe SARS-CoV-2 infection (dated by TCRdb to the early 2020s). Libraries were made using 5' RACE. This sample was sequenced with a NextSeq 500. TCRdb trimmed public reads at Q25 via fastp, called clones via MiXCR and kept in-frame beta chains. Duplicate CDR3 protein sequences are folded into a single record with the most common DNA and genes. Here the sample has some 81,000 distinct CDR3 sequences; about a sixth occur a single time. 2.5% to 3% of the sample is taken by the ten largest. The sequenced material came from whole blood. These receptor sequences come from an adult who was a healthcare worker with PCR-confirmed SARS-CoV-2 infection or an uninfected control (not recorded which).

This clonotype was counted only a few times. The chain links TRBV24-1 to TRBJ2-1; unclear D gene. The CDR3 covers 13 residues. Germline values: CDR1 KGHDR, CDR2 SFDVKD. Trimming left V 0 bases short and J 4 bases short, with 3 bases between. The CDR3 DNA follows: TGTGCCACCAGTGATTTGCGGTACAATGAGCAGTTCTTC. It yields the protein CATSDLRYNEQFF.

The chain carries TRBV12-3 or TRBV12-4 and TRBJ2-3; 7 positions agree with TRBD2. The CDR3 spans 16 residues. J was trimmed by 4 bases and V by 7 bases; bases with no gene match: 14. The CDR3 spells CASTSSAGEVADTQYF. Written as DNA, the CDR3 is TGTGCCAGCACATCATCCGCGGGAGAGGTGGCAGATACGCAGTATTTT.

The J gene is TRBJ2-7, the V gene TRBV7-9, with no clear D. CDR1 is SEHNR and CDR2 is FQNEAQ in the germline V gene (reference sequence). The CDR3 runs to 13 residues. V lost 1 base and J 4 bases, leaving 8 bases between the germline ends. CDR3 sequence: CASSLGPDYEQYF. The DNA of the CDR3 is TGTGCCAGCAGCTTAGGTCCAGATTACGAGCAGTACTTC.

This clonotype was picked up a small number of times. The V gene is TRBV15, the J gene TRBJ2-5; 12 nucleotides line up with TRBD1. Germline trimming cut 6 bases from V and 5 bases from J; bases unmatched to any gene: 1. The CDR3 consists of 13 residues. Germline V gene lookup returns CDR1 LNHNV and CDR2 YYDKDF (reference sequence). CDR3 in DNA: TGTGCCACCAGGGGACAGGGGGCCGAGACCCAGTACTTC. Translating it yields CATRGQGAETQYF.

The J gene is TRBJ2-1, the V gene TRBV20-1; 11 positions agree with TRBD2. The J segment lost 1 base and the V segment lost 6 bases, leaving 14 bases of the junction unmatched. The CDR3 is 18 residues long. Germline V gene lookup returns CDR1 DFQATT and CDR2 SNEGSKA (reference sequence). The CDR3 sequence is CSAPTWLAGGPSYNEQFF. Written as DNA, the CDR3 is TGCAGTGCCCCCACCTGGCTAGCGGGAGGACCATCCTACAATGAGCAGTTCTTC.

This clonotype was counted a few times. The chain has TRBV5-1 and TRBJ2-7, with TRBD1 identical over 10 bases. Trimming cost V 1 base and J 1 base; bases outside gene matches: 5. Germline V gives CDR1 SGHRS, CDR2 YFSETQ. The CDR3 contains 16 residues. The CDR3 spells CASSLSDRGPSYEQYF. The CDR3 DNA follows: TGCGCCAGCAGCTTGAGTGACAGGGGGCCGTCCTACGAGCAGTACTTC.

This clonotype rates as medium-sized. The chain combines TRBV18 with TRBJ2-1, with TRBD2 as a possible D gene (7 bases). Trimming took off 4 bases at V and 6 bases at J, with 22 bases between the two ends. The germline V gene encodes CDR1 KGHSH and CDR2 LQKENI. The CDR3 is made up of 17 amino acids. The CDR3 DNA follows: TGTGCCAGCTCACTACCCTTGGGGGGGGGGCCAGGCAATGAGCAGTTCTTC. Protein product: CASSLPLGGGPGNEQFF. Full variable domain (rest looked up from reference TRBV18 and TRBJ2-1): NAGVMQNPRHLVRRRGQEARLRCSPMKGHSHVYWYRQLPEEGLKFMVYLQKENIIDESGMPKERFSAEFPKEGPSILRIQQVVRGDSAAYFCASSLPLGGGPGNEQFFGPGTRLTVL.